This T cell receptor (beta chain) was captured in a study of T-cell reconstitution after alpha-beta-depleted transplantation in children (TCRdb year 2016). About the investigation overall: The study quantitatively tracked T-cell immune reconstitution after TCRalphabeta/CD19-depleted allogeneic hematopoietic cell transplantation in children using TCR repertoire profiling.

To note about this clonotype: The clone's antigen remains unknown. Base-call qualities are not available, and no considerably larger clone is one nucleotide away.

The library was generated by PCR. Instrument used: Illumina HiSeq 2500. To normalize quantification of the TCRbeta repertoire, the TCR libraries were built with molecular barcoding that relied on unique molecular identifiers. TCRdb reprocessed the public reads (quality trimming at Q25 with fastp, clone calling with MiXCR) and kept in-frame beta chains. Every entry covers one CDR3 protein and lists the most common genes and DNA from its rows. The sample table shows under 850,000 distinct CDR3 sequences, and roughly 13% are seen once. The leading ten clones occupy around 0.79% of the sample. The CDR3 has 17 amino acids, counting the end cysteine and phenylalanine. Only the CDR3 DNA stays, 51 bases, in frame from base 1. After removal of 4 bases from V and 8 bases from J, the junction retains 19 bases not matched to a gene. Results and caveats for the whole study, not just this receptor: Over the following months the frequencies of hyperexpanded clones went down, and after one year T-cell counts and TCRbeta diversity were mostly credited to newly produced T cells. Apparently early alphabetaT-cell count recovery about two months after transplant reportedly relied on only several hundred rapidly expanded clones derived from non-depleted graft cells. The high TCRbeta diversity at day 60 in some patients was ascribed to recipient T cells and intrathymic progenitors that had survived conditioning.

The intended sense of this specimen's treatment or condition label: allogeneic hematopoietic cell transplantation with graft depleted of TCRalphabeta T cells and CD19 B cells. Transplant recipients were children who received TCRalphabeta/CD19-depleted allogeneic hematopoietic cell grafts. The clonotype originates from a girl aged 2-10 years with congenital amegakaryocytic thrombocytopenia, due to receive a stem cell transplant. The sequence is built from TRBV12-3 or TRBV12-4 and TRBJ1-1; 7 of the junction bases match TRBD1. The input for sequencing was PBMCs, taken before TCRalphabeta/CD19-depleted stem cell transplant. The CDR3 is CASSSPYRDSRNGEAFF. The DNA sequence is TGTGCCAGCAGTTCTCCATACCGGGACAGTAGGAACGGAGAAGCTTTCTTT.